This T cell receptor beta chain was sequenced for a study of blood T cell repertoires in COVID-19. Study as a whole: Samples representing acute and convalescent COVID-19 were sourced from the United States, Italy and Spain. The cDNA or gDNA used as material had been derived from T cells, B-cell-depleted T cells, or PBMCs.

Profiling relied on immunoSEQ multiplex PCR, and the TCRdb table lists in-frame clones only, not all of them. Among under 200,000 clones, more than 80% were seen once, and the ten largest hold around 0.5%. This CDR3 has 16 residues. The germline CDR1 and CDR2 sequences are SGDLS and YYNGEE. V was trimmed by 3 bases and J by 4 bases, leaving 20 bases between them. The V call is TRBV9, the J call TRBJ2-7, with D perhaps matching TRBD2 (6 bases). The TCR comes from a man aged 50 to 59 with acute or convalescent COVID-19. Sequenced material: peripheral blood. CDR3 region: CASSAGDRDPRYEQYF. CDR3 sequence (DNA): TGTGCCAGCAGCGCGGGAGACCGGGACCCGCGATACGAGCAGTACTTC.